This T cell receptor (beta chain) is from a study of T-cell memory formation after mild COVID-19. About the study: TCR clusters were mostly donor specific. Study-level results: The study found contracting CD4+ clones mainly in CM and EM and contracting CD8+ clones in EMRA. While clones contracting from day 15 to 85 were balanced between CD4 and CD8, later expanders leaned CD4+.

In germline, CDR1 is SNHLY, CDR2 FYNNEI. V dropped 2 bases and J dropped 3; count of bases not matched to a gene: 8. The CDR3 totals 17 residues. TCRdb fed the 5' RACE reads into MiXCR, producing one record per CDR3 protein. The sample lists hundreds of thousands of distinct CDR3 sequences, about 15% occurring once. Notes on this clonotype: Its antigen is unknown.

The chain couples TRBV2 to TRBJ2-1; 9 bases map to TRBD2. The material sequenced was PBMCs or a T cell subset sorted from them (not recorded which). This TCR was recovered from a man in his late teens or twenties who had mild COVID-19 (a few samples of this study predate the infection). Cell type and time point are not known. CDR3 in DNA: TGTGCCAGCAGTGAAATCCTAGCGGGGATAAACTACAATGAGCAGTTCTTC. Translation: CASSEILAGINYNEQFF.